One and the same sample provided the 17 T cell receptor beta chains below, sequenced in a study of tumor-infiltrating lymphocytes in primary liver carcinoma. A primer in the constant region served to generate TCR beta cDNA from 450 to 600 ng of total RNA. It was through three nested multiplex PCR rounds of slightly modified ARM-PCR that TCR beta libraries arose. The study ran its first two PCR rounds for approximately 10 cycles each, using TRBV1-TRBV30 forward primers and a C-beta reverse primer. TCRdb passed the multiplex PCR reads through MiXCR, listing each CDR3 protein once. The sample includes fewer than 350,000 distinct CDR3 sequences, 65% of them seen just once. RNA was extracted from whole blood without cell sorting, alongside germline DNA. The specimen was peripheral blood. Every receptor here comes from a middle-aged man with primary liver carcinoma and hepatitis B virus infection.

This clonotype was found a few times. The chain recombines TRBV30 with TRBJ2-3; D possibly corresponds to TRBD2 (5 bases). V gave up 2 bases and J gave up 0 bases, with 12 bases separating them. Germline V CDR1 and CDR2: GTSNPN, SVGIG (reference sequence). The CDR3 totals 15 residues. The CDR3 nucleotides are TGTGCCTGGAGTCTACTAGGCACTAGCACAGATACGCAGTATTTT. This gives the protein CAWSLLGTSTDTQYF.

This clonotype has only one observation. A clone one base away is much larger, so this may be a read error. No conserved phenylalanine or tryptophan is present at the end of the CDR3, so a read error is the likely explanation. The CDR3 DNA reads as TGTGCCAGCAGTTCCCTAGGGTTTAGCACAGATACGCAGTATTCT. Its translation is CASSSLGFSTDTQYS. The chain uses TRBV12-3 or TRBV12-4 and TRBJ2-3; D not resolved. This CDR3 has 15 residues. Trimming removed 4 bases at V and 0 bases at J, with 11 bases between.

This clonotype occurred many times. CDR3 protein: CASSQDPPSGGYNEQFF. The CDR3 DNA is TGTGCCAGCAGCCAAGATCCTCCTAGCGGGGGGTACAATGAGCAGTTCTTC. The rearrangement uses TRBV4-2 and TRBJ2-1; 11 bases map to TRBD2. With V trimmed by 0 bases and J by 4 bases, 5 bases remained unmatched. The germline V gene has CDR1 LGHNA and CDR2 YNFKEQ. The CDR3 extends over 17 amino acids.

Regarding this clonotype: A much larger clone is a single base away; this may be a read error. This chain links TRBV5-1 with TRBJ1-1; the match to TRBD1 covers 8 bases. V was clipped by 3 bases and J by 1 base; unmatched bases: 5. The CDR3 loop spans 15 amino acids. Germline loops: CDR1 SGHRS, CDR2 YFSETQ. CDR3 DNA: TGCGCCAGCAGCTCCGACAGGGGCGGGAACACTGAAGCTTTCTTT. It codes for CASSSDRGGNTEAFF. The full variable domain, rest sourced from reference TRBV5-1 and TRBJ1-1, is KAGVTQTPRYLIKTRGQQVTLSCSPISGHRSVSWYQQTPGQGLQFLFEYFSETQRNKGNFPGRFSGRQFSNSRSEMNVSTLELGDSALYLCASSSDRGGNTEAFFGQGTRLTVV.

For this clonotype: A much more abundant neighbour one base away suggests this may be a read error. V usage is TRBV10-3 and J usage is TRBJ2-3; 7 nucleotides match TRBD2. Germline V gene data show CDR1 as ENHRY and CDR2 as SYGVKD. This CDR3 has 15 amino acids. CDR3 sequence: CAISESTSRADTHYF. CDR3 DNA sequence: TGTGCCATCAGTGAGTCGACTAGCAGAGCGGATACGCACTATTTT.

This clonotype was observed many times. V and J are TRBV12-5 and TRBJ2-1, with D possibly TRBD1 on 6 matching bases. This CDR3 contains 18 residues. Germline V gene data show CDR1 as LGHNT and CDR2 as FRNRAP. The V end was cut by 5 bases, the J end by 2 bases, with 22 bases between. CDR3 residues: CASGPRLRLGTPYNEQFF. The CDR3 DNA reads TGTGCTAGTGGTCCCCGCCTCAGGCTAGGGACACCCTACAATGAGCAGTTCTTC.

In this sample, this clonotype turned up once. The chain combines TRBV4-2 with TRBJ2-3, with D possibly TRBD1 on 5 matching bases. CDR3 size: 16 residues. The V and J ends lost 6 bases and 10 bases respectively, with 26 bases between them. Germline CDR1 is LGHNA and CDR2 is YNFKEQ. The CDR3 bases are TGTGCCAGCAGACAGGAAGGTGGTCGTGGCCTCCGGGCGCAGTATTTT. This codes for CASRQEGGRGLRAQYF.

The J gene is TRBJ2-1, the V gene TRBV11-3; D gene unclear. The CDR3 sequence is 16 residues long. The germline V gene has CDR1 SGHNT and CDR2 YENEEA. CDR3: CANSLGRVRSYNEQFF. In DNA form, the CDR3 reads TGTGCTAACAGCTTAGGCCGTGTTCGCTCCTACAATGAGCAGTTCTTC. Full variable domain (remainder filled in from reference TRBV11-3 and TRBJ2-1): EAGVVQSPRYKIIEKKQPVAFWCNPISGHNTLYWYLQNLGQGPELLIRYENEEAVDDSQLPKDRFSAERLKGVDSTLKIQPAELGDSAVYLCANSLGRVRSYNEQFFGPGTRLTVL.

The chain uses TRBV5-4 and TRBJ2-5; unclear D gene. V shed 5 bases and J shed 2 bases, with 16 bases lying between them. The germline V gene has CDR1 SGHNT and CDR2 YYREEE (reference sequence). This CDR3 has 15 residues. In nucleotides, the CDR3 is TGTGCCAGCAGTCGTGGAGTTGGCCCTCAAGAGACCCAGTACTTC. This codes for CASSRGVGPQETQYF. The full variable domain, completed using reference TRBV5-4 and TRBJ2-5, is ETGVTQSPTHLIKTRGQQVTLRCSSQSGHNTVSWYQQALGQGPQFIFQYYREEENGRGNFPPRFSGLQFPNYSSELNVNALELDDSALYLCASSRGVGPQETQYFGPGTRLLVL.

The chain carries TRBV4-1 and TRBJ2-4, with 14 bases lining up with TRBD2. CDR3 length: 19 residues. Unmatched junction bases numbered 13, after V lost 0 bases and J lost 9 bases. Germline CDR1 MGHRA, CDR2 YSYEKL. The DNA of the CDR3 is TGCGCCAGCAGCCAAGATCAGGCACAGGGACTAGCGGGAGCTGGCATTCAGTACTTC. It yields the protein CASSQDQAQGLAGAGIQYF.

Of note for this clonotype: A junction end diverges from the germline sequence, so it may reflect a read error. The chain links TRBV12-3 or TRBV12-4 to TRBJ2-1, with D perhaps matching TRBD2 (6 bases). This CDR3 has 14 amino acids. The CDR3 DNA is TGTGCCAGCAGTTTCGGGACTGTCGCCAATGGGCAGTTCTTC. It is translated as CASSFGTVANGQFF.

The V gene is TRBV2, the J gene TRBJ1-5; maybe TRBD1 (5 bases). Deletions cut 6 bases from V and 6 bases from J, with 12 bases between. The germline V gene encodes CDR1 SNHLY and CDR2 FYNNEI. The length of the CDR3 is 13 residues. The CDR3 DNA follows: TGTGCCAGCAGGGAGGGGTCAGGTCAGCCCCAGCATTTT. Its protein is CASREGSGQPQHF.

Comment on this clonotype: The junction differs from germline at one of its ends, possibly a read error. This chain joins TRBV4-1 and TRBJ1-2; D uncertain. Germline assignment: CDR1 MGHRA and CDR2 YSYEKL. CDR3 length: 14 residues. CDR3 amino acids: CASRQDGFGDGYTF. The CDR3 nucleotides read TGCGCCAGCAGGCAAGATGGGTTTGGGGATGGTTACACCTTC.

In this sample, this clonotype turned up once. This sequence may be a read error, since a much larger clone differs from it by one base. V is TRBV5-4 and J is TRBJ1-1; tentative D call: TRBD1 (6 bases). The CDR3 is 14 residues long. Germline loops: CDR1 SGHNT, CDR2 YYREEE (reference sequence). For the CDR3, the DNA is TGTGCCAGCAGCTCACGGACAGTCCCCACTGAAACTTTCTTT. This gives the protein CASSSRTVPTETFF.

Worth noting for this clonotype: With a much larger clone just one base away, this may be a read error. The chain recombines TRBV12-3 or TRBV12-4 with TRBJ2-5, with D maybe TRBD2 (6 bases). This CDR3 spans 12 amino acids. The CDR3 DNA is TGTGCCAGCAGGGGGGGAGAGGAGACCCAGCACTTC. The encoded protein is CASRGGEETQHF.

This clonotype was counted ten times or more. This chain links TRBV29-1 with TRBJ1-1; maybe TRBD1 (6 bases). There are 13 residues in the CDR3. Trimming left V 7 bases short and J 0 bases short, with 12 bases between. Germline values: CDR1 SQVTM, CDR2 ANQGSEA. This chain's CDR3 is CSAQGHLNTEAFF. CDR3 DNA: TGCAGCGCCCAGGGACACCTGAACACTGAAGCTTTCTTT.

Regarding this clonotype: A much larger clonotype is one base distant, so this may be a read error. The rearrangement uses TRBV6-2 or TRBV6-3 and TRBJ2-1; 12 nucleotides line up with TRBD1. Looked up from germline, CDR1 is MNHEY and CDR2 is SVGEGT. The CDR3 spans 15 residues. Trimming cost V 7 bases and J 8 bases; bases outside gene matches: 9. CDR3 amino acids: CASTPGQGAFYEQFF. Written as DNA, the CDR3 is TGTGCCAGCACCCCGGGACAGGGGGCCTTCTATGAGCAGTTCTTC.